Shown below are 32 T cell receptor beta chains from a single sample sequenced in a study of tumor-infiltrating lymphocytes in primary liver carcinoma. Total RNA (around 500 ng) served as template for TCR beta cDNA synthesis primed by a constant-region primer. For TCR beta, libraries were produced by three nested multiplex PCR rounds using slightly modified ARM-PCR. A C-beta reverse primer was combined with TRBV1-TRBV30 forward primers in the first two PCR rounds, and each round had roughly 11 cycles. One entry per CDR3 protein results from TCRdb running MiXCR on the multiplex PCR reads. This sample carries roughly 120,000 distinct CDR3 sequences, 64% of them seen once, and the ten largest clones take around 8.2%. For each extraction, RNA and DNA were obtained together from about 20-30 mg of unsorted bulk tissue. The specimen was liver tumor tissue from sampling region 3. Sample subset: tumor region T3, left-lateral pole. These receptors all come from a woman aged 60 to 75 with primary liver carcinoma and hepatitis B virus infection.

V and J are TRBV4-2 and TRBJ1-5; TRBD1 is a possible D gene (5 bases). This CDR3 is 17 amino acids long. The germline V gene has CDR1 LGHNA and CDR2 YNFKEQ. The V gene lost 1 base and the J gene lost 7 bases, with 20 bases spanning the gap. The CDR3, as DNA: TGTGCCAGCAGCCAAGTCTCGACCGGGACCGGGAAACAGCCCCAGCATTTT. Translating it yields CASSQVSTGTGKQPQHF.

A note on this clonotype: Likely a read error: the CDR3 ends without its conserved phenylalanine or tryptophan. No DNA is shown, since the ends of the CDR3 on it are uncertain; the CDR3 is the one TCRdb lists. The chain carries TRBV11-2 and TRBJ2-1; TRBD1, the D gene given by the table, was not confirmed from the DNA. Germline V lookup: CDR1 SGHAT, CDR2 FQNNGV. The length of the CDR3 is 18 amino acids, counting both ends. This CDR3 is CASSTQQGAGISPLHFGN.

CDR3 loop: CASNRGCEGYTF. In DNA form, the CDR3 reads TGTGCCAGCAACAGGGGGTGTGAGGGCTACACCTTC. The gene calls are TRBV28 and TRBJ1-2; 8 nucleotides agree with TRBD1. CDR3 length: 12 residues. Unmatched junction bases numbered 6, after V lost 7 bases and J lost 8 bases. Germline V lookup: CDR1 MDHEN, CDR2 SYDVKM.

Only a few counts were recorded for this clonotype. With a much larger clone just one base away, this may be a read error. The rearrangement links TRBV6-6 to TRBJ2-3; 7 nucleotides agree with TRBD2. The CDR3 spans 14 residues. The germline CDR1 and CDR2 sequences are MNHNY and SVGAGI (reference sequence). In DNA form, the CDR3 reads TGTGCCAGCACCCCGAGGGAGGGACCAGATACGCACTATTTT. Translation gives CASTPREGPDTHYF.

Concerning this clonotype itself: A much larger clone lies one base from this, so it may be a read error. The chain links TRBV5-4 to TRBJ1-2, with D hard to call. The germline V gene has CDR1 SGHNT and CDR2 YYREEE (reference sequence). V lost 5 bases, J lost 6 bases, and 14 bases lay in between. This CDR3 contains 13 residues. Written as DNA, the CDR3 is TGTGCCAGCAGTGCCCGGGTACGGAATGGCTACACCTTC. Translation gives CASSARVRNGYTF.

Many counts were recorded for this clonotype. The genes are TRBV28 and TRBJ2-1; 12 bases line up with TRBD2. With V trimmed by 5 bases and J by 7 bases, 9 bases remained unmatched. The CDR3 runs 16 residues. Looked up from germline, CDR1 is MDHEN and CDR2 is SYDVKM. Written as DNA, the CDR3 is TGTGCCAGCAGTCAAGTGACTAGCGGGAGCGGGAATGAGCAGTTCTTC. Translation gives CASSQVTSGSGNEQFF.

This clonotype was seen a single time. One end of the junction is discordant with germline, which a read error may explain. J is TRBJ2-7 and V is TRBV4-1; D is possibly TRBD2 (5 bases). The CDR3 contains 17 residues. Germline V gene sequence: CDR1 MGHRA, CDR2 YSYEKL. The DNA of the CDR3 is TGCGCCAGCAGTCAAGACCGCAGCGGTGTTGGGACCTACGAGCAGTACTTC. Protein: CASSQDRSGVGTYEQYF.

Note on this clonotype: Because it lacks the conserved phenylalanine or tryptophan at the end, this CDR3 is likely a read error. The DNA is omitted, as the CDR3 cannot be located on it reliably, and the CDR3 follows TCRdb's listing. The chain couples TRBV11-3 to TRBJ2-1; TRBD2 reflects the table's D call only, with no check against the DNA. Germline lookup yields CDR1 SGHNT and CDR2 YENEEA. Ends included, the CDR3 has 15 residues. CDR3 loop: CASSLETNGLNEQSY.

A word on this clonotype: Given a much more abundant clone one base away, this may be a read error. The DNA is omitted, as the CDR3 cannot be located on it reliably, and the CDR3 follows TCRdb's listing. The genes are TRBV13 and TRBJ2-1; TRBD1 is the table's D call, not checked against the DNA. Germline V gives CDR1 PRHDT, CDR2 FYEKMQ (reference sequence). The CDR3 is 17 amino acids in total, end residues counted. CDR3 region: CAPPSWGKGSSYNELFF.

V and J are TRBV4-1 and TRBJ1-5, with TRBD1 identical over 10 bases. This CDR3 comprises 16 residues. Germline loops: CDR1 MGHRA, CDR2 YSYEKL. The CDR3 DNA reads as TGCGCTGGCAGCCAAGTGACAGGGGGCGGCAATCAGCCCCAGCATTTT. This encodes CAGSQVTGGGNQPQHF.

Turning to this clonotype: A much larger clonotype is one base distant, so this may be a read error. This chain joins TRBV5-4 and TRBJ2-3; no reliable D call. This CDR3 has 13 amino acids. Germline V gene data show CDR1 as SGHNT and CDR2 as YYREEE (reference sequence). CDR3 region: CSSSEEFTDTQYF. Here the CDR3 DNA reads TGTTCCAGCAGCGAGGAATTTACAGATACGCAGTATTTT.

As concerns this clonotype: Without the conserved terminal phenylalanine or tryptophan, this CDR3 likely stems from a read error. The DNA is omitted, as the CDR3 cannot be located on it reliably, and the CDR3 follows TCRdb's listing. This chain uses TRBV11-2 with TRBJ2-2; the D call of TRBD1 is as the table states it, not checked on the DNA. The CDR3 region is 16 residues in length, termini included. Germline-derived CDR1 and CDR2 are SGHAT and FQNNGV. The CDR3 sequence: CASSRASGGNTGELFS.

This clonotype has a count of ten or more. The V call is TRBV5-4, the J call TRBJ2-5, with 9 bases that match TRBD1. The CDR3 covers 16 residues. CDR1 and CDR2 from the germline V gene are SGHNT and YYREEE (reference sequence). V was pared by 4 bases and J by 5 bases, with 12 bases of the junction left unmatched. CDR3 protein: CASSPWTGDLGETQYF. CDR3 bases: TGTGCCAGCAGCCCCTGGACAGGGGATCTCGGTGAGACCCAGTACTTC.

This clonotype was detected a few times. Possible read error: a much larger clone is one base away. V is TRBV5-4 and J is TRBJ1-2, with 9 positions matching TRBD1. CDR3 size: 16 residues. In germline, CDR1 is SGHNT, CDR2 YYREEE (reference sequence). CDR3 protein: CASRLGGGQGNYGYTF. The CDR3 nucleotides read TGTGCCAGCAGATTGGGGGGGGGACAGGGTAACTATGGCTACACCTTC.

As for this clonotype: The CDR3 does not end in the conserved phenylalanine or tryptophan, so this is likely a read error. This rearrangement joins TRBV30 to TRBJ1-2, with 7 bases aligning to TRBD1. The V gene's germline CDR1 is GTSNPN and CDR2 SVGIG (reference sequence). This CDR3 is 15 amino acids long. J gave up 6 bases and V 4 bases, and 14 bases lay outside the gene matches. The CDR3 reads CAWKHGQHRGDGYTL. The CDR3 DNA is TGTGCCTGGAAACACGGACAGCACAGGGGCGATGGCTACACCCTC.

About this clonotype: An end of the junction does not agree with germline; a read error may underlie this. The chain carries TRBV5-4 and TRBJ2-1; D assignment may be TRBD1 or TRBD2 (5 bases each). CDR3 length: 13 residues. The germline V gene encodes CDR1 SGHNT and CDR2 YYREEE (reference sequence). The CDR3: CVSGLAQGNEQFF. CDR3 DNA: TGTGTCAGCGGCTTGGCCCAGGGCAATGAGCAGTTCTTC. Full variable domain (rest looked up from reference TRBV5-4 and TRBJ2-1): ETGVTQSPTHLIKTRGQQVTLRCSSQSGHNTVSWYQQALGQGPQFIFQYYREEENGRGNFPPRFSGLQFPNYSSELNVNALELDDSALYLCVSGLAQGNEQFFGPGTRLTVL.

To note about this clonotype: One end of the junction fails to match germline, which may point to a read error. The V gene is TRBV11-2, the J gene TRBJ2-1; 7 bases are a match to TRBD2. The germline V gene has CDR1 SGHAT and CDR2 FQNNGV. The CDR3 loop spans 17 amino acids. The CDR3 nucleotides read TGTACCAGCAGCTTAGGTCGGGGGGACTGGGGTGTCGGTGAGCAGTTCTTC. Its protein product is CTSSLGRGDWGVGEQFF.

With regard to this clonotype: In this CDR3 the conserved last residue, phenylalanine or tryptophan, is missing, so a read error is likely. This chain links TRBV11-2 with TRBJ2-7; D perhaps matches TRBD2 (8 bases). The CDR3 extends over 15 amino acids. The V gene's germline CDR1 is SGHAT and CDR2 FQNNGV. DNA of the CDR3: TGTGCCAGCAACTTAGCGGGACAGCCCTCCTATGAGCAGTACTTA. Translating it yields CASNLAGQPSYEQYL.

Points on this clonotype: With a much larger clone just one base away, this may be a read error. J is TRBJ2-2 and V is TRBV5-1; a possible D gene is TRBD2 (5 bases). The CDR3 contains 18 residues. V lost 0 bases and J lost 5, with 20 bases in between. Germline CDR1 SGHRS, CDR2 YFSETQ. As DNA, the CDR3 is TGCGCCAGCAGCTTGGATCCAACTAGGATCATAGATACCGGGGAGCTGTTTTTT. Amino acid sequence: CASSLDPTRIIDTGELFF.

By sample fraction, this clonotype is medium-sized. This chain links TRBV11-2 with TRBJ1-3; 8 bases map to TRBD1. Germline V gene sequence: CDR1 SGHAT, CDR2 FQNNGV. The V segment lost 7 bases and the J segment 0 bases; nucleotides outside the gene matches: 8. CDR3 length equals 16 residues. The CDR3 protein is CASTPTGQASGNTIYF. The CDR3 DNA sequence: TGTGCCAGCACACCAACGGGACAGGCCTCTGGAAACACCATATATTTT.

There are many counts of this clonotype. This chain uses TRBV14 with TRBJ1-1; 11 nucleotides agree with TRBD1. Looked up from germline, CDR1 is SGHDN and CDR2 is FVKESK. This CDR3 is built from 15 residues. Losses at the gene ends were 7 bases for V and 1 base for J; bases not matched to a gene: 5. In DNA, the CDR3 is TGTGCCAGCAAAGGACAGGGGGCAGGGAACACTGAAGCTTTCTTT. Translating it yields CASKGQGAGNTEAFF.

V usage is TRBV28 and J usage is TRBJ2-2, with a tentative D call TRBD2 (5 bases). V was clipped by 5 bases and J by 13 bases, with 26 bases between them. The germline CDR1 and CDR2 sequences are MDHEN and SYDVKM. The CDR3 runs 16 residues. CDR3 sequence: CASSLSFDSNTEGLFF. CDR3 nucleotide sequence: TGTGCCAGCAGTCTCTCCTTCGACTCGAACACCGAGGGGCTGTTTTTT.

This clonotype was observed a few times. The CDR3 DNA reads as TGTGCCAGCAGGATATACACTGAAGCTTTCTTT. This sequence encodes CASRIYTEAFF. This chain connects TRBV28 to TRBJ1-1; D ambiguous. The ends were cut back, 6 bases at V and 3 bases at J, with 5 bases in the middle. The CDR3 is 11 amino acids. The germline CDR1 and CDR2 sequences are MDHEN and SYDVKM. Full variable domain (remainder filled in from reference TRBV28 and TRBJ1-1): DVKVTQSSRYLVKRTGEKVFLECVQDMDHENMFWYRQDPGLGLRLIYFSYDVKMKEKGDIPEGYSVSREKKERFSLILESASTNQTSMYLCASRIYTEAFFGQGTRLTVV.

Concerning this clonotype itself: It may be a read error: a sequence one base away is much more abundant. CDR3 DNA sequence: TGTGCCAGCAGTCGGGTTAGCGGTTCGAATGAGCAGTTCTTC. Its translation: CASSRVSGSNEQFF. This chain joins TRBV6-5 and TRBJ2-1, with D possibly matching TRBD2 (6 bases). Germline V gene data show CDR1 as MNHEY and CDR2 as SVGAGI. The V end lost 5 bases, the J end lost 7 bases, and 15 bases lay between the germline ends. The CDR3 extends over 14 amino acids.

This clonotype occurred once. One junction end disagrees with the germline gene, perhaps due to a read error. The rearrangement links TRBV11-2 to TRBJ1-1, with 8 bases lining up with TRBD1. The CDR3 is made up of 14 amino acids. The germline CDR1 and CDR2 sequences are SGHAT and FQNNGV. The CDR3 nucleotides read TGCGCCAGCTGCTTAGCGCAGGGGGCCACTGAAGCTTTCTTT. It translates to CASCLAQGATEAFF.

This clonotype was seen more than once but under ten times. This could be a read error, since a much larger clone is one nucleotide away. The chain employs TRBV29-1 and TRBJ2-3, with D perhaps TRBD1 (6 bases). Germline lookup yields CDR1 SQVTM and CDR2 ANQGSEA. CDR3 length equals 15 residues. CDR3 protein: CSLEGSQGPTDTQYF. The CDR3 DNA reads as TGCAGCCTTGAAGGTTCGCAGGGGCCCACAGATACGCAGTATTTT.

This clonotype has at least ten counts. This rearrangement joins TRBV5-4 to TRBJ2-1; 7 bases fit TRBD2. This CDR3 is built from 16 residues. Germline V CDR1 and CDR2: SGHNT, YYREEE (reference sequence). Trimming removed 4 bases from V and 6 bases from J; junction bases left unmatched: 13. CDR3 in amino acids: CASSPGRGLVGNEQFF. The CDR3 DNA reads TGTGCCAGCAGCCCGGGGAGAGGACTAGTAGGCAATGAGCAGTTCTTC.

This sequence joins TRBV2 and TRBJ1-4, with a weak D call TRBD1 (5 bases). Germline assignment: CDR1 SNHLY and CDR2 FYNNEI. Trimming took 8 bases from V and 7 from J, leaving 17 bases between them. The CDR3 is 14 residues long. CDR3 region: CASDMRGGVEKLFF. CDR3 coding DNA: TGTGCCAGCGACATGAGGGGAGGGGTTGAAAAACTGTTTTTT.

This clonotype was counted a few times. The gene calls are TRBV7-8 and TRBJ2-1; TRBD2 aligns across 15 bases. This CDR3 has 19 residues. Germline V gives CDR1 SGHVS, CDR2 FQNEAQ. The V gene end was trimmed by 2 bases and the J gene end by 1 base; junction bases not matched to a gene: 6. The DNA for the CDR3 is TGTGCCAGCAGCTTACCCCCCGGACTAGCGGGAGGGTCCTACAATGAGCAGTTCTTC. It yields the protein CASSLPPGLAGGSYNEQFF.

Many counts were recorded for this clonotype. The genes are TRBV4-2 and TRBJ1-2, with unresolved D. Germline CDR1 reads LGHNA; CDR2 reads YNFKEQ. With 3 bases removed from V and 4 bases from J, the gap between germline ends came to 12 bases. This CDR3 region has 14 residues. This CDR3 is CASSHDDGSYGYTF. The CDR3 DNA follows: TGTGCCAGCAGCCACGACGACGGATCCTATGGCTACACCTTC.

Points on this clonotype: A junction boundary mismatches the germline segment, possibly from a read error. The J gene is TRBJ2-7, the V gene TRBV11-2; TRBD2 matches 8 bases. In germline, CDR1 is SGHAT, CDR2 FQNNGV. CDR3 length equals 15 residues. CDR3 bases: TGTGCCGGCAGCCCCGACGGGGGGGCTTCCTACGAGCAGTACTTC. This encodes CAGSPDGGASYEQYF.

V and J are TRBV5-1 and TRBJ1-2; TRBD1 matches 10 bases. Per the germline V gene, CDR1 is SGHRS and CDR2 is YFSETQ. The CDR3 has 17 amino acids. The ends lost 4 bases at V and 8 bases at J; junction bases unmatched: 17. CDR3 DNA: TGCGCCAGCAGCCCGTCCCAGGACGACAGGGGGCCGCGCGGCTACACCTTC. Translating gives CASSPSQDDRGPRGYTF.